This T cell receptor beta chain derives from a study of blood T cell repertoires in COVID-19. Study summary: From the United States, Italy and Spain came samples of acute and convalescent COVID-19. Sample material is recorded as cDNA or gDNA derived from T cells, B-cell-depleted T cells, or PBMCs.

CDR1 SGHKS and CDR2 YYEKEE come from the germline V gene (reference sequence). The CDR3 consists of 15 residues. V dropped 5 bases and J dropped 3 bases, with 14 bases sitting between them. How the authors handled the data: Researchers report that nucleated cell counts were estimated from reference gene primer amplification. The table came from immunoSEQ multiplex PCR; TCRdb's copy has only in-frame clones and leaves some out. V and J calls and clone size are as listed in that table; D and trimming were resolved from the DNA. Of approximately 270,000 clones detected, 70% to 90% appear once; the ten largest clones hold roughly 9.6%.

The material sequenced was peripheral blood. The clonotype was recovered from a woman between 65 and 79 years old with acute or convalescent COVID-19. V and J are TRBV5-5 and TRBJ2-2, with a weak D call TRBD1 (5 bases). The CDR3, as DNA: TGTGCCAGCAGTTCATCAGGGTGGTACACCGGGGAGCTGTTTTTT. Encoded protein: CASSSSGWYTGELFF.